The rows below give T cell receptor beta chains drawn from one sample of a study of cytomegalovirus exposure and HLA in healthy donors. The data were produced by immunoSEQ multiplex PCR, yet TCRdb's version contains in-frame clones alone and is incomplete. In the table there are about 160,000 clones, approximately 81% of which are singletons. The sample was PBMCs. The receptors were gathered from a woman aged 30 to 39 in good health and CMV-seropositive. Both conserved end residues are part of each CDR3. D genes are given only for firm matches. The size of a clone is reported for some rows only, either as once, few or many, or as a class for expanded clones.

d_call: .; clone_size: .; v_call: TRBV6-4; j_call: TRBJ1-1; cdr3_aa: CASSEGEHTEAFF; cdr3_nt: TGTGCCAGCAGTGAGGGAGAGCACACTGAAGCTTTCTTT
d_call: .; clone_size: .; v_call: TRBV15; j_call: TRBJ2-7; cdr3_aa: CATSFRTEEDEQYF; cdr3_nt: TGTGCCACCAGCTTCAGGACCGAGGAGGACGAGCAGTACTTC
d_call: TRBD2; clone_size: many; v_call: TRBV5-1; j_call: TRBJ2-5; cdr3_aa: CASSSIAGEETQYF; cdr3_nt: TGCGCCAGCAGCTCGATAGCGGGGGAGGAGACCCAGTACTTC
d_call: TRBD2; clone_size: .; v_call: TRBV6-4; j_call: TRBJ2-1; cdr3_aa: CASSATGGQGEQFF; cdr3_nt: TGTGCCAGCAGTGCGACGGGGGGGCAAGGTGAGCAGTTCTTC
d_call: TRBD1; clone_size: .; v_call: TRBV7-7; j_call: TRBJ1-4; cdr3_aa: CASSTGTGNEKLFF; cdr3_nt: TGTGCCAGCAGCACTGGGACAGGGAATGAAAAACTGTTTTTT
d_call: .; clone_size: .; v_call: TRBV6-1; j_call: TRBJ2-2; cdr3_aa: CASSVGGTVAGELFF; cdr3_nt: TGTGCCAGCAGTGTAGGGGGGACAGTCGCCGGGGAGCTGTTTTTT
d_call: TRBD2; clone_size: .; v_call: TRBV2; j_call: TRBJ2-3; cdr3_aa: CASFSPGGTSGTTDTQYF; cdr3_nt: TGTGCCAGCTTCTCCCCCGGGGGGACTAGCGGGACCACAGATACGCAGTATTTT
d_call: .; clone_size: .; v_call: TRBV6-1; j_call: TRBJ2-5; cdr3_aa: CASSEIGGETQYF; cdr3_nt: TGTGCCAGCAGTGAGATAGGGGGTGAGACCCAGTACTTC
d_call: .; clone_size: .; v_call: TRBV9; j_call: TRBJ1-2; cdr3_aa: CASSVAGRRSLDGYTF; cdr3_nt: TGTGCCAGCAGCGTAGCCGGGAGACGGAGCCTGGATGGCTACACCTTC
d_call: TRBD1; clone_size: .; v_call: TRBV7-8; j_call: TRBJ2-7; cdr3_aa: CASSPGTGSTYEQYF; cdr3_nt: TGTGCCAGCAGCCCGGGGACAGGGTCGACCTACGAGCAGTACTTC
d_call: .; clone_size: .; v_call: TRBV6-5; j_call: TRBJ1-1; cdr3_aa: CASGHPSGSAAFF; cdr3_nt: TGTGCCAGCGGCCACCCCTCCGGGTCAGCAGCTTTCTTT